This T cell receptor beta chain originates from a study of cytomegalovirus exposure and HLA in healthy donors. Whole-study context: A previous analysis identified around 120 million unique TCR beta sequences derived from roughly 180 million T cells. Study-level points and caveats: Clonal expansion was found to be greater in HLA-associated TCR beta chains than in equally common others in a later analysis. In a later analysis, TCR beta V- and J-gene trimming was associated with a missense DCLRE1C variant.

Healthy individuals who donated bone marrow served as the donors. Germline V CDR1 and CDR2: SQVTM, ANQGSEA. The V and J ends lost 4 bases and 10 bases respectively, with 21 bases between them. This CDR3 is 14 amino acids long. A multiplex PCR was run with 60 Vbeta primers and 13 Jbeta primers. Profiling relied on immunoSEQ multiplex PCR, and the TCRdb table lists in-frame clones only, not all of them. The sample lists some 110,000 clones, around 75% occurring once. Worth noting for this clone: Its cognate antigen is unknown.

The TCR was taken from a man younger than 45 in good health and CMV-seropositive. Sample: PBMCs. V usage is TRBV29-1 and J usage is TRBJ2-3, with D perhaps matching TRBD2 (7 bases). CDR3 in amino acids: CSVASAGAHIPQYF. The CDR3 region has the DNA TGCAGCGTTGCGTCGGCGGGGGCCCATATCCCGCAGTATTTT.